Presented here are 23 T cell receptor beta chains from one specimen sequenced in a study of cytomegalovirus exposure and HLA in healthy donors. Libraries were prepared by immunoSEQ multiplex PCR; TCRdb keeps only in-frame clonotypes and omits some of them. The data contain tens of thousands of clones, approximately 94% of them seen just once; the ten biggest clones take up about 4.3%. The sequencing input was PBMCs. These receptors came from a man aged 18 to 35 in good health and CMV-seropositive.

The chain employs TRBV28 and TRBJ2-5; 9 positions match TRBD1. The V gene's germline CDR1 is MDHEN and CDR2 SYDVKM. With V trimmed by 6 bases and J by 5 bases, 10 bases remained unmatched. The CDR3 contains 15 residues. The CDR3 DNA sequence: TGTGCCAGCAGCCAGCTACAGGGGGCAACGGAGACCCAGTACTTC. This sequence encodes CASSQLQGATETQYF.

The chain is built from TRBV28 and TRBJ1-2, with a possible D match to TRBD1 (5 bases). From germline, CDR1 is MDHEN and CDR2 SYDVKM. There are 14 residues in the CDR3. V was clipped by 5 bases and J by 2 bases, with 12 bases between them. The CDR3 nucleotides read TGTGCCAGCAGTGCGGCGACAGCAAACTATGGCTACACCTTC. This gives the protein CASSAATANYGYTF.

A single count supports this clone. V usage is TRBV6-5 and J usage is TRBJ2-7; 10 nucleotides match TRBD1. CDR1 MNHEY and CDR2 SVGAGI come from the germline V gene. The trim removed 6 bases at V and 6 bases at J, leaving 8 bases unmatched. The CDR3 consists of 14 residues. This chain's CDR3 is CASSPGQGFSEQYF. DNA of the CDR3: TGTGCCAGCAGCCCGGGACAGGGGTTTTCCGAGCAGTACTTC.

V and J are TRBV28 and TRBJ1-1; no clear D gene. This CDR3 is built from 12 residues. Germline values: CDR1 MDHEN, CDR2 SYDVKM. Trimming shortened V by 6 bases and J by 1 base, and 6 bases separated the two germline ends. The CDR3 DNA is TGTGCCAGCAGCCTCTGGAACACTGAAGCTTTCTTT. This sequence encodes CASSLWNTEAFF.

The sample holds one count of this clone. The V and J genes are TRBV7-9 and TRBJ1-2; D perhaps matches TRBD1 (6 bases). V lost 2 bases and J lost 2, with 12 bases in between. Germline V CDR1 and CDR2: SEHNR, FQNEAQ (reference sequence). The CDR3 covers 15 residues. The DNA of the CDR3 is TGTGCCAGCAGCTTATCAGGGCAGGGGAACTATGGCTACACCTTC. As protein: CASSLSGQGNYGYTF. The variable domain in full, with the rest retrieved from reference TRBV7-9 and TRBJ1-2, is DTGVSQNPRHKITKRGQNVTFRCDPISEHNRLYWYRQTLGQGPEFLTYFQNEAQLEKSRLLSDRFSAERPKGSFSTLEIQRTEQGDSAMYLCASSLSGQGNYGYTFGSGTRLTVV.

V and J are TRBV2 and TRBJ1-4; 8 bases are a match to TRBD1. The CDR3 spans 16 residues. Unmatched junction bases numbered 10, after V lost 6 bases and J lost 4 bases. The germline gives CDR1 SNHLY, CDR2 FYNNEI. CDR3 coding DNA: TGTGCCAGCAGGAGGACAGGGCTCTTGGTTAATGAAAAACTGTTTTTT. It codes for CASRRTGLLVNEKLFF.

V usage is TRBV5-1 and J usage is TRBJ2-7; D gene unclear. The germline V gene encodes CDR1 SGHRS and CDR2 YFSETQ. Trimming shortened V by 3 bases and J by 2 bases, and 9 bases separated the two germline ends. The CDR3 loop spans 13 amino acids. CDR3 sequence reads: CASSSSQTYEQYF. The CDR3 DNA is TGCGCCAGCAGCTCCTCCCAGACCTACGAGCAGTACTTC.

The rearrangement uses TRBV28 and TRBJ2-7, with TRBD2 matching 7 bases. Germline V gene lookup returns CDR1 MDHEN and CDR2 SYDVKM. This CDR3 region has 13 residues. Germline trimming cut 2 bases from V and 5 bases from J; bases unmatched to any gene: 3. As DNA, the CDR3 is TGTGCCAGCAGTTTAGCGGGAGTCAACGAGCAGTACTTC. It is translated as CASSLAGVNEQYF.

The V and J genes are TRBV5-1 and TRBJ2-1; the D is unclear. CDR1 is SGHRS, CDR2 YFSETQ, per germline. The V end lost 0 bases, the J end lost 6 bases, and 19 bases lay between the germline ends. CDR3 size: 17 residues. The CDR3 sequence is CASSLALSATRINEQFF. In nucleotides, the CDR3 is TGCGCCAGCAGCTTGGCCCTCAGCGCAACCCGAATCAATGAGCAGTTCTTC.

The rearrangement links TRBV29-1 to TRBJ1-1; D is possibly TRBD1 (6 bases). Trimming cost V 4 bases and J 1 base, with 13 bases left between them. The length of the CDR3 is 14 residues. Germline V gene sequence: CDR1 SQVTM, CDR2 ANQGSEA. For the CDR3, the DNA is TGCAGCGTTGGGGCTGGACAGAAGAACACTGAAGCTTTCTTT. Translation gives CSVGAGQKNTEAFF.

The chain employs TRBV7-9 and TRBJ2-2, with D tentatively TRBD1 (5 bases). The germline CDR1 and CDR2 sequences are SEHNR and FQNEAQ (reference sequence). V lost 4 bases to trimming and J lost 1 base, with 10 bases between them. The CDR3 covers 15 residues. In nucleotides, the CDR3 is TGTGCCAGCAGCTCACAGGACCAGAACACCGGGGAGCTGTTTTTT. This encodes CASSSQDQNTGELFF.

This chain links TRBV28 with TRBJ2-4; D gene uncertain. The CDR3 is made up of 17 amino acids. Germline CDR1 reads MDHEN; CDR2 reads SYDVKM. Between the trimmed V and J ends, which lost 4 bases and 0 bases, there was a span of 16 bases. The CDR3 here is CASSSLWHPLAKNIQYF. In DNA form, the CDR3 reads TGTGCCAGCAGTTCCCTCTGGCACCCTCTAGCCAAAAACATTCAGTACTTC.

V gene TRBV28 combines with J gene TRBJ2-2; D gene ambiguous. Per the germline V gene, CDR1 is MDHEN and CDR2 is SYDVKM. The CDR3 contains 14 residues. The V end lost 6 bases, the J end lost 6 bases, and 14 bases lay between the germline ends. CDR3 loop: CASRRVLRAGELFF. The DNA for the CDR3 is TGTGCCAGCAGGCGAGTCCTAAGAGCCGGGGAGCTGTTTTTT.

This chain joins TRBV28 and TRBJ1-2; D unclear. Trimming pared 3 bases from V and 7 bases from J, leaving 15 bases between. The CDR3 contains 14 residues. CDR1 is MDHEN, CDR2 SYDVKM, per germline. For the CDR3, the DNA is TGTGCCAGCAGTTTGGGTCGAGCGGGAGCTGGCTACACCTTC. It specifies CASSLGRAGAGYTF.

J is TRBJ2-7 and V is TRBV7-9; 7 nucleotides agree with TRBD2. The germline CDR1 and CDR2 sequences are SEHNR and FQNEAQ (reference sequence). The CDR3 has 15 residues. The J segment lost 6 bases and the V segment lost 2 bases, leaving 10 bases of the junction unmatched. The CDR3 loop reads CASSLNAGDVGEQYF. The CDR3 DNA sequence: TGTGCCAGCAGCTTAAACGCGGGAGACGTTGGCGAGCAGTACTTC. The whole variable domain, filled in from reference TRBV7-9 and TRBJ2-7, reads DTGVSQNPRHKITKRGQNVTFRCDPISEHNRLYWYRQTLGQGPEFLTYFQNEAQLEKSRLLSDRFSAERPKGSFSTLEIQRTEQGDSAMYLCASSLNAGDVGEQYFGPGTRLTVT.

The chain combines TRBV18 with TRBJ2-1, with TRBD2 matching over 11 bases. There are 15 residues in the CDR3. V gave up 3 bases and J gave up 7 bases; unmatched junction bases: 5. Germline CDR1 is KGHSH and CDR2 is LQKENI. The CDR3 nucleotides read TGTGCCAGCTCACCTAGCGGGGGGGCAATGAATGAGCAGTTCTTC. This translates into CASSPSGGAMNEQFF. Variable domain in full (rest from reference TRBV18 and TRBJ2-1): NAGVMQNPRHLVRRRGQEARLRCSPMKGHSHVYWYRQLPEEGLKFMVYLQKENIIDESGMPKERFSAEFPKEGPSILRIQQVVRGDSAAYFCASSPSGGAMNEQFFGPGTRLTVL.

The chain uses TRBV29-1 and TRBJ2-7; 12 bases line up with TRBD2. V lost 7 bases, J lost 5 bases, and 6 bases stayed unmatched. CDR3 length: 13 residues. Germline V gene data show CDR1 as SQVTM and CDR2 as ANQGSEA. CDR3 nucleotide sequence: TGCAGCGCAAGACTAGCGGGAGCAAACGAGCAGTACTTC. As protein: CSARLAGANEQYF.

The V call is TRBV11-2, the J call TRBJ2-1, with unresolved D. The CDR3 sequence is 16 residues long. The V end lost 5 bases, the J end lost 0 bases, and 14 bases lay between the germline ends. CDR1 and CDR2 (germline): SGHAT, FQNNGV. CDR3 region: CASSVGSQSSYNEQFF. CDR3 nucleotides: TGTGCCAGCAGCGTTGGTAGCCAGAGCTCCTACAATGAGCAGTTCTTC.

This chain links TRBV29-1 with TRBJ2-5; 9 bases are a match to TRBD2. CDR1 is SQVTM and CDR2 is ANQGSEA in the germline V gene. V was clipped by 7 bases and J by 5 bases; unmatched bases: 5. This CDR3 has 12 residues. The CDR3 DNA follows: TGCAGCGCTATAGCGGGGGCGGAGACCCAGTACTTC. It encodes CSAIAGAETQYF.

The chain uses TRBV4-1 and TRBJ2-3; TRBD2 aligns across 14 bases. Unmatched junction bases numbered 5, after V lost 1 base and J lost 5 bases. The CDR3 is 17 amino acids. CDR1 MGHRA and CDR2 YSYEKL come from the germline V gene. CDR3 loop: CASSQVGTSGSLDTQYF. The CDR3, as DNA: TGCGCCAGCAGCCAAGTGGGGACTAGCGGGAGTCTAGATACGCAGTATTTT.

The chain has TRBV9 and TRBJ2-1, with 7 bases matching TRBD2. V was pared by 0 bases and J by 5 bases, with 8 bases of the junction left unmatched. Germline V gives CDR1 SGDLS, CDR2 YYNGEE. This CDR3 is built from 16 residues. DNA for the CDR3: TGTGCCAGCAGCGTAGATATGGCGGGAGAGGACAATGAGCAGTTCTTC. Its translation: CASSVDMAGEDNEQFF. The full variable domain, with the rest looked up from reference TRBV9 and TRBJ2-1, is DSGVTQTPKHLITATGQRVTLRCSPRSGDLSVYWYQQSLDQGLQFLIQYYNGEERAKGNILERFSAQQFPDLHSELNLSSLELGDSALYFCASSVDMAGEDNEQFFGPGTRLTVL.

The chain recombines TRBV19 with TRBJ2-2; possible D gene TRBD2, 5 bases. Trimming stripped 4 bases from V and 5 bases from J, with 11 bases between. The CDR3 sequence is 14 residues long. CDR1 and CDR2 (germline): LNHDA, SQIVND (reference sequence). CDR3: CASSKGLRTGELFF. The DNA of the CDR3 is TGTGCCAGTAGTAAAGGACTTAGGACCGGGGAGCTGTTTTTT.

This chain links TRBV6-1 with TRBJ2-7; possibly TRBD1 for D (6 bases). The germline V gene encodes CDR1 MNHNS and CDR2 SASEGT. Trimming removed 3 bases from V and 0 bases from J, with 12 bases in between. The CDR3 is 15 amino acids. DNA for the CDR3: TGTGCCAGCAGTGATGAGGGGGATTCCTCCTACGAGCAGTACTTC. Amino acid sequence: CASSDEGDSSYEQYF.